This T cell receptor beta chain emerged from a study of vaccination and CD4 T cells after COVID-19. This CDR3 is 19 amino acids long. Trimming removed 0 bases from V and 4 bases from J; junction bases left unmatched: 15. Germline CDR1 is SGHRS and CDR2 is YFSETQ. Oncomine TCR Beta short-read sequencing was applied to DNA from cultured CD4+ T cells. MiXCR, run by TCRdb on the PCR reads, gives a single entry per CDR3 protein. The sample records more than 6,500 distinct CDR3 sequences, 50% to 70% being singletons. Regarding treatment: roughly ten-day PBMC culture with coronavirus spike peptide pools or control peptides (ViraFEST assay). About this clonotype itself: Antigen unknown.

Findings and caveats of the study: The study found median SARS-CoV-2-reactive clonotypes rising from roughly 19 to 38, not significantly.

The chain is built from TRBV5-1 and TRBJ2-1; 8 nucleotides line up with TRBD2. Sequences were obtained from CD4+ T cells from blood, cultured in vitro. The clonotype was recovered from a human donor who had recovered from COVID-19. Here the CDR3 DNA reads TGCGCCAGCAGCTTGGGCCTAGCGGGTAGTACACTTCTTTACAATGAGCAGTTCTTC. This encodes CASSLGLAGSTLLYNEQFF.